This T cell receptor (beta chain) was observed in a study of T cell responses to AZD1222 COVID-19 vaccine. Study observations and caveats: At study baseline, merely a handful of AZD1222 recipients were seropositive. Clonal diversity may have been underestimated, and the donors were mostly white British, with more females than males. Repertoires were obtained only post-peak T cell response. Close to half of spike-specific TCRs reportedly recognize unmutated variant regions.

The CDR3 sequence is 15 residues long. Germline CDR1 reads KGHDR; CDR2 reads SFDVKD. V was clipped by 7 bases and J by 3 bases, with 14 bases between them. Worth noting for this clone: Its antigen is not known.

Sequencing was performed with immunoSEQ multiplex PCR; in TCRdb, only in-frame clones are kept and a portion is missing. The sample lists just under 35,000 clones, 85% to 90% occurring once. This specimen consisted of peripheral blood, obtained 28 days after the second AZD1222 dose. This receptor was taken from an adult who received the AZD1222 COVID-19 vaccine. The chain links TRBV24-1 to TRBJ2-2, with D possibly called TRBD1 or TRBD2 (5 bases each). CDR3 residues: CATSEGKRDTGELFF. The CDR3 nucleotides are TGTGCCACCAGCGAGGGGAAGAGGGACACCGGGGAGCTGTTTTTT.